Presented here are 23 T cell receptor beta chains from one specimen sequenced in a study of T cell responses to AZD1222 COVID-19 vaccine. Clones were sequenced by immunoSEQ multiplex PCR, and TCRdb holds only the in-frame ones, with some missing. The data show 150,000 to 180,000 clones, roughly nine tenths seen once. Sequencing was performed on peripheral blood, taken on day 0 of AZD1222 vaccination. The receptors shown here come from an adult in good health.

The chain joins TRBV11-2 to TRBJ1-5, with TRBD1 as a possible D gene (6 bases). CDR1 is SGHAT and CDR2 is FQNNGV in the germline V gene. Trimming pared 3 bases from V and 4 bases from J, leaving 13 bases between. This CDR3 is 15 amino acids long. Here the CDR3 DNA reads TGTGCCAGCAGCTTGACTGACGGGACAAATCAGCCCCAGCATTTT. This gives the protein CASSLTDGTNQPQHF.

The chain recombines TRBV11-2 with TRBJ2-2, with 8 bases fitting TRBD2. CDR3 size: 16 residues. From germline, CDR1 is SGHAT and CDR2 FQNNGV. V dropped 5 bases and J dropped 6; count of bases not matched to a gene: 11. Here the CDR3 reads CASSPSRGGLPGELFF. In DNA, the CDR3 is TGTGCCAGCAGCCCCTCACGGGGGGGGCTTCCCGGGGAGCTGTTTTTT. The whole variable domain, filled in from reference TRBV11-2 and TRBJ2-2, reads EAGVAQSPRYKIIEKRQSVAFWCNPISGHATLYWYQQILGQGPKLLIQFQNNGVVDDSQLPKDRFSAERLKGVDSTLKIQPAKLEDSAVYLCASSPSRGGLPGELFFGEGSRLTVL.

The J gene is TRBJ2-7, the V gene TRBV14, with D perhaps TRBD1 (6 bases). CDR3 size: 13 residues. Per germline, CDR1 SGHDN and CDR2 FVKESK. Between the trimmed V and J ends, which lost 4 bases and 9 bases, there was a span of 16 bases. The CDR3 is CASSPTGRLGQYF. CDR3 in DNA: TGTGCCAGCAGCCCGACAGGTCGGCTCGGGCAGTACTTC.

The chain carries TRBV19 and TRBJ2-5, with D perhaps matching TRBD2 (5 bases). Germline V gene data show CDR1 as LNHDA and CDR2 as SQIVND (reference sequence). The CDR3 consists of 12 residues. V shed 5 bases and J shed 5 bases, with 9 bases lying between them. DNA of the CDR3: TGTGCCAGTAGTTTTACTAGGGAGACCCAGTACTTC. This translates into CASSFTRETQYF.

This clone was detected only once. V and J are TRBV7-2 and TRBJ1-2; D might be TRBD1 (5 bases). Germline V gene lookup returns CDR1 SGHTA and CDR2 FQGNSA. The V end lost 0 bases, the J end lost 8 bases, and 10 bases lay between the germline ends. The CDR3 runs 13 residues. The CDR3 sequence is CASSLAGDGGYTF. The CDR3 region has the DNA TGTGCCAGCAGCTTAGCAGGGGATGGGGGCTACACCTTC.

The J gene is TRBJ2-3, the V gene TRBV7-2; perhaps TRBD2 as D (6 bases). Between the trimmed V and J ends, which lost 0 bases and 4 bases, there was a span of 11 bases. The CDR3 is 15 residues long. CDR1 and CDR2 (germline): SGHTA, FQGNSA. In nucleotides, the CDR3 is TGTGCCAGCAGCTTAGCGGGGGGTCAAGCAGATACGCAGTATTTT. This encodes CASSLAGGQADTQYF. The whole variable domain, filled in from reference TRBV7-2 and TRBJ2-3, reads GAGVSQSPSNKVTEKGKDVELRCDPISGHTALYWYRQSLGQGLEFLIYFQGNSAPDKSGLPSDRFSAERTGGSVSTLTIQRTQQEDSAVYLCASSLAGGQADTQYFGPGTRLTVL.

The V call is TRBV19, the J call TRBJ1-1; 7 nucleotides line up with TRBD1. The length of the CDR3 is 13 residues. V was pared by 8 bases and J by 2 bases, with 5 bases of the junction left unmatched. Germline CDR1 reads LNHDA; CDR2 reads SQIVND (reference sequence). CDR3 in amino acids: CASSGQPNTEAFF. CDR3 nucleotide sequence: TGTGCCAGTTCGGGACAGCCCAACACTGAAGCTTTCTTT.

The chain couples TRBV6-5 to TRBJ2-1; 9 nucleotides agree with TRBD2. Germline V CDR1 and CDR2: MNHEY, SVGAGI. CDR3 length: 14 residues. With 6 bases clipped from V and 6 bases from J, the junction kept 6 bases outside the gene matches. CDR3 region: CASRLAGTTNEQFF. CDR3 in DNA: TGTGCCAGCAGGCTAGCGGGAACAACCAATGAGCAGTTCTTC.

The V and J genes are TRBV18 and TRBJ1-2; maybe TRBD1 (5 bases). The CDR3 is made up of 14 amino acids. Germline V CDR1 and CDR2: KGHSH, LQKENI. Deletions cut 4 bases from V and 1 base from J, with 10 bases between. The CDR3 protein is CASSQTENNYGYTF. The CDR3 DNA reads as TGTGCCAGCTCACAGACAGAGAATAACTATGGCTACACCTTC. The variable domain in full, with the rest retrieved from reference TRBV18 and TRBJ1-2, is NAGVMQNPRHLVRRRGQEARLRCSPMKGHSHVYWYRQLPEEGLKFMVYLQKENIIDESGMPKERFSAEFPKEGPSILRIQQVVRGDSAAYFCASSQTENNYGYTFGSGTRLTVV.

This clone was counted a single time. The J gene is TRBJ1-5, the V gene TRBV15; D is perhaps TRBD1 (5 bases). The ends were cut back, 2 bases at V and 7 bases at J, with 15 bases in the middle. Germline assignment: CDR1 LNHNV and CDR2 YYDKDF (reference sequence). The CDR3 totals 15 residues. Here the CDR3 DNA reads TGTGCCACCAGCAGAAACCGGGCCCAGGGCCAGCCCCAGCATTTT. It encodes CATSRNRAQGQPQHF.

The rearrangement links TRBV3-1 (or the pseudogene TRBV3-2) to TRBJ1-2; TRBD1 matches at 7 bases. The CDR3 is made up of 15 amino acids. Germline CDR1 and CDR2: LGHDT and YNNKEL (reference sequence). The J segment lost 6 bases and the V segment lost 0 bases, leaving 7 bases of the junction unmatched. As DNA, the CDR3 is TGTGCCAGCAGCCAAGATAGTGACAGGGTGCATGGCTACACCTTC. This codes for CASSQDSDRVHGYTF.

The chain links TRBV11-1 to TRBJ1-6; D ambiguous. The germline V gene has CDR1 SGHAT and CDR2 FQDESV (reference sequence). CDR3 size: 13 residues. Deletions cut 5 bases from V and 8 bases from J, with 10 bases between. CDR3 sequence: CASSLSGYSPLHF. In DNA, the CDR3 is TGTGCCAGCAGCCTCTCGGGTTATTCACCCCTCCACTTT.

The genes are TRBV10-3 and TRBJ1-2; 8 bases match TRBD1. CDR3 length equals 14 residues. J was trimmed by 8 bases and V by 4 bases; bases with no gene match: 9. Germline V gene lookup returns CDR1 ENHRY and CDR2 SYGVKD. The CDR3 loop reads CAISAQTGASGYTF. The CDR3, as DNA: TGTGCCATCAGTGCACAGACAGGGGCGTCAGGCTACACCTTC.

The chain combines TRBV7-2 with TRBJ1-5; D gene uncertain. The germline V and J ends were trimmed by 1 base and 9 bases, with 10 bases remaining between them. The CDR3 is 13 amino acids. Germline loops: CDR1 SGHTA, CDR2 FQGNSA. CDR3 in amino acids: CASSLGKASPQHF. In nucleotides, the CDR3 is TGTGCCAGCAGCTTAGGAAAGGCATCGCCCCAGCATTTT.

This chain connects TRBV18 to TRBJ2-2, with TRBD1 as a possible D gene (6 bases). The V end lost 5 bases, the J end lost 2 bases, and 15 bases lay between the germline ends. Germline V gene data show CDR1 as KGHSH and CDR2 as LQKENI. The CDR3 length is 16 residues. CDR3 protein: CASSGRGGFNTGELFF. The CDR3 nucleotides are TGTGCCAGCTCAGGCCGAGGGGGTTTCAACACCGGGGAGCTGTTTTTT.

The chain employs TRBV9 and TRBJ1-2; 9 bases fit TRBD1. Germline V lookup: CDR1 SGDLS, CDR2 YYNGEE. V shed 4 bases, J shed 9 bases, and the junction held 7 bases outside the gene matches. The CDR3 totals 13 residues. The chain's CDR3 is CASSLGQGKSYTF. The DNA for the CDR3 is TGTGCCAGCAGCCTCGGACAGGGGAAGAGCTACACCTTC.

With respect to this clone: At the DNA level, this CDR3 is encoded by other sequences in the same sample as well. The chain has TRBV3-1 (or the pseudogene TRBV3-2) and TRBJ1-2; TRBD1 agrees at 7 bases. CDR1 and CDR2 from the germline V gene are LGHDT and YNNKEL (reference sequence). This CDR3 has 14 residues. J was trimmed by 3 bases and V by 3 bases; bases with no gene match: 4. CDR3 DNA sequence: TGTGCCAGCAGCCAGATAGACAGGGACTATGGCTACACCTTC. Protein: CASSQIDRDYGYTF.

The gene calls are TRBV20-1 and TRBJ2-1, with D possibly matching TRBD2 (6 bases). Germline V CDR1 and CDR2: DFQATT, SNEGSKA (reference sequence). The CDR3 is made up of 18 amino acids. The V end lost 3 bases, the J end lost 0 bases, and 21 bases lay between the germline ends. CDR3: CSASSPFPLADSYNEQFF. In DNA form, the CDR3 reads TGCAGTGCTAGTTCCCCCTTTCCACTAGCAGACTCCTACAATGAGCAGTTCTTC.

The gene calls are TRBV5-4 and TRBJ1-1, with D perhaps TRBD1 (5 bases). This CDR3 has 13 amino acids. V shed 4 bases and J shed 2 bases, with 9 bases lying between them. The germline V gene has CDR1 SGHNT and CDR2 YYREEE (reference sequence). CDR3 in DNA: TGTGCCAGCAGCCAGACAGCTAACACTGAAGCTTTCTTT. This sequence encodes CASSQTANTEAFF.

The chain links TRBV10-3 to TRBJ1-1; D unclear. CDR3 length: 13 residues. The ends were cut back, 10 bases at V and 6 bases at J, with 18 bases in the middle. CDR1 is ENHRY and CDR2 is SYGVKD in the germline V gene. This CDR3 is CATNTGPLAEAFF. The CDR3 coding sequence is TGTGCCACCAACACCGGGCCGCTGGCTGAAGCTTTCTTT.

This chain uses TRBV2 with TRBJ1-2; no firm D call. The V gene lost 7 bases and the J gene lost 3 bases, with 18 bases spanning the gap. This CDR3 has 15 amino acids. The germline V gene encodes CDR1 SNHLY and CDR2 FYNNEI. CDR3 DNA: TGTGCCAGCAACAACAAACAGCGGGTGGACTATGGCTACACCTTC. Translated, it gives CASNNKQRVDYGYTF. The variable domain in full, completed from reference TRBV2 and TRBJ1-2, reads EPEVTQTPSHQVTQMGQEVILRCVPISNHLYFYWYRQILGQKVEFLVSFYNNEISEKSEIFDDQFSVERPDGSNFTLKIRSTKLEDSAMYFCASNNKQRVDYGYTFGSGTRLTVV.

V gene TRBV6-4 combines with J gene TRBJ1-6, with D unclear. In germline, CDR1 is MRHNA, CDR2 SNTAGT. Trimming left V 2 bases short and J 8 bases short, with 7 bases between. This CDR3 has 13 residues. This CDR3 is CASSDEKDSPLHF. As DNA, the CDR3 is TGTGCCAGCAGTGACGAAAAGGATTCACCCCTCCACTTT.

The chain couples TRBV27 to TRBJ1-1; 7 nucleotides match TRBD1. Germline CDR1 and CDR2: MNHEY and SMNVEV (reference sequence). The CDR3 has 14 residues. V trimming: 4 bases; J trimming: 5 bases; junction bases outside the gene matches: 7. The CDR3 region has the DNA TGTGCCAGCAGTTCCGCCGACAGGGTTACTGAAGCTTTCTTT. This gives the protein CASSSADRVTEAFF.